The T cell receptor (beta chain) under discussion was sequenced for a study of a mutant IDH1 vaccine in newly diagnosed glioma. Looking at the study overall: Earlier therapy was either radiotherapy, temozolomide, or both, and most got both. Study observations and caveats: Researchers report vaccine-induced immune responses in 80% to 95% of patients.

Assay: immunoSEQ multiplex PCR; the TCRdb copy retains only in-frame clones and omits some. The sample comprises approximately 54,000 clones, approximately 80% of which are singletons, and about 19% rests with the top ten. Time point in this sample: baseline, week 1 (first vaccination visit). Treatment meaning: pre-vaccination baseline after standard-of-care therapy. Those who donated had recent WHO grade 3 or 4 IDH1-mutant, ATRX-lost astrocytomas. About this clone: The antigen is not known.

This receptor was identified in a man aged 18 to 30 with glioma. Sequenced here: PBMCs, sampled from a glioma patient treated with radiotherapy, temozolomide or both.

The CDR3, as DNA: TGTGCCAGCAGCCCCGGGACCCTCTATGGCTACACCTTC. Encoded protein: CASSPGTLYGYTF. The chain carries TRBV6-5 and TRBJ1-2, with D tentatively TRBD1 (5 bases). Germline values: CDR1 MNHEY, CDR2 SVGAGI. The CDR3 loop spans 13 amino acids. V dropped 6 bases and J dropped 4 bases, with 12 bases sitting between them.